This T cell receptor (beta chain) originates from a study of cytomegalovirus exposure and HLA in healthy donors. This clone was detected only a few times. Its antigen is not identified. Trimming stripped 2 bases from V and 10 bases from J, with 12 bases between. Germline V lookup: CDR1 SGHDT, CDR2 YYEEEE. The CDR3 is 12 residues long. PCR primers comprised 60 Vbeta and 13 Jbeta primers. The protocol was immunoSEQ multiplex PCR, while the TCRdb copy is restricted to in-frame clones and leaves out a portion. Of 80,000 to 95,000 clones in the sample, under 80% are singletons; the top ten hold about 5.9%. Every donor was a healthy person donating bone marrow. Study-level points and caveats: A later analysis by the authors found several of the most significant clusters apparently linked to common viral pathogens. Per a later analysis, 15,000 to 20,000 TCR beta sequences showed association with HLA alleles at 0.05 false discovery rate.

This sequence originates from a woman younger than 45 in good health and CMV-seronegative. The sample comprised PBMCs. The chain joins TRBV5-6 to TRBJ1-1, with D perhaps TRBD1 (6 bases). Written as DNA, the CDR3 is TGTGCCAGCAGCTTCACCGGGGACATAGCTTTCTTT. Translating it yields CASSFTGDIAFF.